The rows below give T cell receptor beta chains drawn from one sample of a study of blood T cell repertoires in COVID-19. Profiling relied on immunoSEQ multiplex PCR, and the TCRdb table lists in-frame clones only, not all of them. Of 450,000 or so clones in the sample, 85% to 90% were seen once. The sequenced sample was peripheral blood. All receptors come from a young man with COVID-19, enrolled during active disease. Both conserved end residues are part of each CDR3. A D gene is named only where the DNA matches it firmly. The size of a clone is reported for some rows only, either as once, few or many, or as a class for expanded clones.

j_call: TRBJ2-1; d_call: TRBD2; clone_size: NA; v_call: TRBV9; cdr3_nt: TGTGCCAGCAGCGTAGCCTCGACTAGCTGGTATGAGCAGTTCTTC; cdr3_aa: CASSVASTSWYEQFF
j_call: TRBJ2-1; d_call: TRBD2; clone_size: NA; v_call: TRBV10-3; cdr3_nt: TGTGCCATCAGTGAGTCGCTTTTAGCGGGGGGTTTGGAGCAGTTCTTC; cdr3_aa: CAISESLLAGGLEQFF
j_call: TRBJ2-2; d_call: TRBD2; clone_size: many; v_call: TRBV5-1; cdr3_nt: TGCGCCAGCAGCTGGACTAGCGGGAGCCCGAGCACCGGGGAGCTGTTTTTT; cdr3_aa: CASSWTSGSPSTGELFF
j_call: TRBJ2-5; d_call: NA; clone_size: once; v_call: TRBV14; cdr3_nt: TGTGCCAGCAGCCGGGGGGTGTTAGAGACCCAGTACTTC; cdr3_aa: CASSRGVLETQYF
j_call: TRBJ2-1; d_call: TRBD2; clone_size: NA; v_call: TRBV6-1; cdr3_nt: TGTGCCAGCAGTGAGCTAGCGGGGACTAGCAATGAGCAGTTCTTC; cdr3_aa: CASSELAGTSNEQFF
j_call: TRBJ2-1; d_call: NA; clone_size: NA; v_call: TRBV5-4; cdr3_nt: TGTGCCAGCAGCTTGGAAATGGGCAGTCCAAGCTCCTACAATGAGCAGTTCTTC; cdr3_aa: CASSLEMGSPSSYNEQFF
j_call: TRBJ2-4; d_call: NA; clone_size: NA; v_call: TRBV20-1; cdr3_nt: TGCAGTGCTAGTGGCAGGGTGGGAAACATTCAGTACTTC; cdr3_aa: CSASGRVGNIQYF
j_call: TRBJ2-3; d_call: TRBD2; clone_size: NA; v_call: TRBV4-1; cdr3_nt: TGCGCCAGCAGCCTACTAGCGGGTGCAGATACGCAGTATTTT; cdr3_aa: CASSLLAGADTQYF
j_call: TRBJ2-7; d_call: TRBD2; clone_size: NA; v_call: TRBV5-1; cdr3_nt: TGCGCCAGCAGCTTGGACGGCGGGGGGCCTGTCGAGCAGTACTTC; cdr3_aa: CASSLDGGGPVEQYF
j_call: TRBJ1-1; d_call: TRBD1; clone_size: NA; v_call: TRBV5-6; cdr3_nt: TGTGCCAGCAGAAGATCAGGGGGCACTGAAGCTTTCTTT; cdr3_aa: CASRRSGGTEAFF
j_call: TRBJ2-6; d_call: NA; clone_size: NA; v_call: TRBV5-1; cdr3_nt: TGCGCCAGCAGCCCCAGGGAATCTGGGGCCAACGTCCTGACTTTC; cdr3_aa: CASSPRESGANVLTF
j_call: TRBJ1-3; d_call: TRBD1; clone_size: NA; v_call: TRBV6-5; cdr3_nt: TGTGCCAGCAGTTACTTGGACAGGAGCTCTGGAAACACCATATATTTT; cdr3_aa: CASSYLDRSSGNTIYF
j_call: TRBJ2-2; d_call: NA; clone_size: NA; v_call: TRBV18; cdr3_nt: TGTGCCAGCTCAGATCCGACTCTTGCGAACACCGGGGAGCTGTTTTTT; cdr3_aa: CASSDPTLANTGELFF
j_call: TRBJ2-7; d_call: NA; clone_size: NA; v_call: TRBV7-6; cdr3_nt: TGTGCCAGCAGCCCCGGGGTTTCCTACGAGCAGTACTTC; cdr3_aa: CASSPGVSYEQYF
j_call: TRBJ1-1; d_call: NA; clone_size: NA; v_call: TRBV6-5; cdr3_nt: TGTGCCAGCATCTTACACAGCACTGAAGCTTTCTTT; cdr3_aa: CASILHSTEAFF
j_call: TRBJ2-1; d_call: NA; clone_size: NA; v_call: TRBV12-1; cdr3_nt: TGTGCCAGCAGCTTCGACAGGGACAATGAGCAGTTCTTC; cdr3_aa: CASSFDRDNEQFF
j_call: TRBJ2-7; d_call: TRBD2; clone_size: NA; v_call: TRBV6-5; cdr3_nt: TGTGCCAGCGGTTCCGGGACTAGCGGGACGGGTGAGCAGTACTTC; cdr3_aa: CASGSGTSGTGEQYF
j_call: TRBJ2-3; d_call: NA; clone_size: once; v_call: TRBV24-1; cdr3_nt: TGTGCCACCAGTGATTTAGACAATTCGCGGACTAATGTCCTCACAGATACGCAGTATTTT; cdr3_aa: CATSDLDNSRTNVLTDTQYF
j_call: TRBJ2-5; d_call: TRBD2; clone_size: few; v_call: TRBV27; cdr3_nt: TGTGCCAGCAGTTTAGGCCAAGCGGGGCCCCAAGAGACCCAGTACTTC; cdr3_aa: CASSLGQAGPQETQYF
j_call: TRBJ1-2; d_call: NA; clone_size: NA; v_call: TRBV5-1; cdr3_nt: TGCGCCAGCAGCTTGGGCTCAGGAATTTCGGAAGGCTACACCTTC; cdr3_aa: CASSLGSGISEGYTF
j_call: TRBJ2-1; d_call: NA; clone_size: NA; v_call: TRBV19; cdr3_nt: TGTGCCAGTAGTATTGAGCCTCACGGAGGCGATGAGCAGTTCTTC; cdr3_aa: CASSIEPHGGDEQFF